The present TCR beta chain was sequenced within a study of blood T cell repertoires in COVID-19. Some clones are missing from TCRdb's copy, which holds only in-frame ones; the method was immunoSEQ multiplex PCR. The table shows a few hundred thousand clones, with about 84% occurring only once. Germline assignment: CDR1 MDHEN and CDR2 SYDVKM. Trimming removed 10 bases at V and 9 bases at J, with 13 bases between. The CDR3 length is 12 residues. Sequenced input: PBMCs or T cells enriched from blood (not recorded which). The sequence came from a man aged 25-40 years with acute COVID-19. The gene calls are TRBV28 and TRBJ1-6; D is possibly TRBD1 (6 bases). The CDR3 here is CATDSLASPLHF. The CDR3 coding sequence is TGTGCCACGGACAGCCTAGCTTCACCCCTCCACTTT.